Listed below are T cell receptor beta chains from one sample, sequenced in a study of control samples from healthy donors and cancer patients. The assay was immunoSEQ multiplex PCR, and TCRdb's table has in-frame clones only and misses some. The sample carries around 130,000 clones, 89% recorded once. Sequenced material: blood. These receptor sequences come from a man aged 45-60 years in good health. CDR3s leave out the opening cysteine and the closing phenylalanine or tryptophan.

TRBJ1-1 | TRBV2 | ASSEDSWNTEAF
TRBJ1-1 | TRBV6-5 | ASNPHRDTEAF
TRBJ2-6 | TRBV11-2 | ANRGGGANVLT
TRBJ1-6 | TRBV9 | ASSVGGFNSPLH
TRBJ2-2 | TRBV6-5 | ASSYRDRVFTGELF
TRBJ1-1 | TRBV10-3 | AINPGGTTEAF
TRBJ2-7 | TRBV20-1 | SASGQIYSYEQY
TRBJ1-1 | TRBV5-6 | ASSFPRGRTEAF
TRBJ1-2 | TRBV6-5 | ASSTANYGYT
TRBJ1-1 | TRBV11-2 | ASSRRNTEAF
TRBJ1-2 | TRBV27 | ASRGLGTGDYGYT
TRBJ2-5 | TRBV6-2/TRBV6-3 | ASSLAGGPETQY
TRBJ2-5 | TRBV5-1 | ASSPDRQETQY
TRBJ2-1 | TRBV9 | ASSAGGGISYNEQF
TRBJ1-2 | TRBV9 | ASDEPGYT
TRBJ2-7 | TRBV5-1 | ASSLGTSGPREQY
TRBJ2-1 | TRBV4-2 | ASSQGSGVTRNEQF
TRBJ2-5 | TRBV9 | ASSVGVSGSQETQY
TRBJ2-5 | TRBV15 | ATSRQGQETQY
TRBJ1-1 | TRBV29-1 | SVFRRGLGYGAEAF
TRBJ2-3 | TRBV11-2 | ASSPRQPLYTQY
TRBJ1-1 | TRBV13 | ASSWGQGAVNTEAF
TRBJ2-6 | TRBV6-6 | ASRHLAGANVLT
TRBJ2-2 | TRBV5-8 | ASSLRQGTGELF
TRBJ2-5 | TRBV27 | ASSLLTKDRVGTQY
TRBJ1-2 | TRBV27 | ASSPLSDTGGYT
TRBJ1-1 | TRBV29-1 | SVIKRNTEAF
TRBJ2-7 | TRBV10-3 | AISTGGYEQY
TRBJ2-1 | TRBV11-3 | ASSPRTGVDEQF
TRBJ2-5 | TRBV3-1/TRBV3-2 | ASSQDRASGGAKTQY
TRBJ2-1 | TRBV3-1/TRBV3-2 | ASSRLAAKEQF
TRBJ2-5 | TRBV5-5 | ASSLEVLGGETQY
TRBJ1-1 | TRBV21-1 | ASSIEGITGPTSMNTEAF
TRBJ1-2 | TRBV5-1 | ASSLRQGGHYGYT
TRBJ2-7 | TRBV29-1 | SVSPGQAYEQY
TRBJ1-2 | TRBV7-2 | ASSLELYGYT
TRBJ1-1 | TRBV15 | ATSRGTAHNTEAF
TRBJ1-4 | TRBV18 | ASSPRELSGEKLF
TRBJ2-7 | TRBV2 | ASSGGTSGWDEQY
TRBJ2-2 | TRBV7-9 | ASSPSGPGELF
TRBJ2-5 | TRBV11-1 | ASSLGDSLQETQY
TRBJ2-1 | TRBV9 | ASSRLLTRASGGPNEQF
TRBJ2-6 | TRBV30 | AWSLERLGANVLT
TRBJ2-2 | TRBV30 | AWSVLPNTGELF
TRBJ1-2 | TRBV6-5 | ASQRTGRDYGYT
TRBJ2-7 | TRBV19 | ASSISGGARVYEQY
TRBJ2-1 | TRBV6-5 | ASSYSRWSSYNEQF
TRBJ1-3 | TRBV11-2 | ASSLDWGNTIY
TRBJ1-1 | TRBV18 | ASSPGQGAGADTEAF
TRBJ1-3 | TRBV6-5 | ASSYSVMFSGNTIY
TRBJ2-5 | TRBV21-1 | ASYRGQETQY
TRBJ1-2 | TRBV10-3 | AISGRTGASIEGGYT
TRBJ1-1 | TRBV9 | ASSVSGTGGTEAF
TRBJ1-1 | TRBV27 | ASALRGGGTEAF
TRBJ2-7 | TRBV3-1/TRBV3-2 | ASSYGTAAYEQY
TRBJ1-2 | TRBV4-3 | ASSQDSGFYGYT